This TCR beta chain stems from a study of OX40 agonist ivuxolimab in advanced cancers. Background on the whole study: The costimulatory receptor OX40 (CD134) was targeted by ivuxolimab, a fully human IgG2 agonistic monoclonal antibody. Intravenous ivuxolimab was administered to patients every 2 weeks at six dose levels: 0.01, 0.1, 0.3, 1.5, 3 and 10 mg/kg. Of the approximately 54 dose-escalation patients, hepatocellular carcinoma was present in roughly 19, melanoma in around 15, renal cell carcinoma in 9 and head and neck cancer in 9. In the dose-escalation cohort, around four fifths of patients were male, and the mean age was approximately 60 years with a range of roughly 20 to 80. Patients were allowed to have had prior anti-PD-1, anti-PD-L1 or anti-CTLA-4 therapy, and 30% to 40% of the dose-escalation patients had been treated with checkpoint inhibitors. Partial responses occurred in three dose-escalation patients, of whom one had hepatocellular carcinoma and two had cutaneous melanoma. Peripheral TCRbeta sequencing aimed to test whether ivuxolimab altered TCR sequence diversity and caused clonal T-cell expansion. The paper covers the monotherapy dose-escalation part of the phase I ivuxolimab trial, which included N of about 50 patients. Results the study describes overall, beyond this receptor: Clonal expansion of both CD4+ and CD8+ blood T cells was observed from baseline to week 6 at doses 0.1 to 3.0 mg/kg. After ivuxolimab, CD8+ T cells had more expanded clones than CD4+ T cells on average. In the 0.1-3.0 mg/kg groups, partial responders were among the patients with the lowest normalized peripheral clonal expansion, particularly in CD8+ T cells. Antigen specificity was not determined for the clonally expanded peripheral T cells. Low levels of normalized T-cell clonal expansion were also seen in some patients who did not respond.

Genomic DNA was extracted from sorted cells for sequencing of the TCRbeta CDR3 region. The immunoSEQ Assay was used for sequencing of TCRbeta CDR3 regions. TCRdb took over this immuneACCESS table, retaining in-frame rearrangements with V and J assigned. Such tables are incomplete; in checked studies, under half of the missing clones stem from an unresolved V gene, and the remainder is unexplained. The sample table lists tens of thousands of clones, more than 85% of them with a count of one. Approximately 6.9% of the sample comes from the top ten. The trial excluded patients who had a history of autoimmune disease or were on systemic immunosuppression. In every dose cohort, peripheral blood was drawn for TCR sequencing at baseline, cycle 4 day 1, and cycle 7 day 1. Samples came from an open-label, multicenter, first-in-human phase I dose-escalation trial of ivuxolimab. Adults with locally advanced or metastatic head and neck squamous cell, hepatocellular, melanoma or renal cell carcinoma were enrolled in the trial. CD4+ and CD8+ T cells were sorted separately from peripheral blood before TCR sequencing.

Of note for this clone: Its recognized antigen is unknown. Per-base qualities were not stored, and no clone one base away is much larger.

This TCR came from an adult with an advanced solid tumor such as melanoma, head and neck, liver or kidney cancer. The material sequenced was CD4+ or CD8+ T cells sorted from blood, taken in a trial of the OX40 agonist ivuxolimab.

The CDR3 here reads CASSFIGEQFF. The nucleotide sequence reads TGTGCCAGCAGTTTCATCGGTGAGCAGTTCTTC. Here the chain combines TRBV2 and TRBJ2-1, with no D gene named confidently. CDR1 and CDR2 are read off the germline V gene as SNHLY and FYNNEI. Relative to germline, V is 5 bases shorter and J is 9 bases shorter, with 8 bases between their ends. The CDR3, from cysteine to phenylalanine, totals 11 residues. Just the 33-base CDR3 DNA is kept, in frame starting at base 1.